The following is a T cell receptor (beta chain) sequence with its context. This record comes from a study of blood T cell repertoires in COVID-19. For the study at large: The study drew acute and convalescent COVID-19 samples from the United States, Italy and Spain.

Per the study methods: Reference gene primer amplification gave nucleated cell count estimates. Clones were sequenced by immunoSEQ multiplex PCR, and TCRdb holds only the in-frame ones, with some missing. Clone size and the V and J calls come from that table; the DNA yielded D and trimming. The repertoire holds roughly 480,000 clones, with roughly nine tenths as singletons. CDR3 length: 17 residues. The germline V gene has CDR1 SGHNT and CDR2 YYREEE (reference sequence). V was pared by 0 bases and J by 1 base, with 8 bases of the junction left unmatched. The source is a man aged 18-30 years with COVID-19, enrolled during active disease. Source material: peripheral blood. J is TRBJ1-2 and V is TRBV5-4, with TRBD1 matching 8 bases. The CDR3 DNA is TGTGCCAGCAGCTTGGGGTTGGGACAGGAACTTAACTATGGCTACACCTTC. This sequence encodes CASSLGLGQELNYGYTF.